This paragraph covers one T cell receptor beta chain sequence. Treatment in this sample: oral pan-JAK inhibitor, 5-10 mg twice daily. This record belongs to a study of CD8+ T cells in alopecia areata. This CDR3 region has 16 residues. Germline lookup yields CDR1 SGHDN and CDR2 FVKESK. The V end was cut by 4 bases, the J end by 0 bases, with 10 bases between. Sequencing relied on a cDNA template that was reverse transcribed from extracted RNA. Profiled with immunoSEQ multiplex PCR; TCRdb holds only in-frame clones, not every one. The repertoire has around 160,000 clones, about 60% of them found once; the top ten carry 13% to 15%.

Sample: CD4+ T cells sorted from blood, taken at week 24, from a patient treated with tofacitinib. The chain employs TRBV14 and TRBJ1-6, with D unclear. This TCR came from a human donor with alopecia areata. CDR3 nucleotide sequence: TGTGCCAGCAGCCCCCGTAGGAGCTCCTATAATTCACCCCTCCACTTT. Translation: CASSPRRSSYNSPLHF.